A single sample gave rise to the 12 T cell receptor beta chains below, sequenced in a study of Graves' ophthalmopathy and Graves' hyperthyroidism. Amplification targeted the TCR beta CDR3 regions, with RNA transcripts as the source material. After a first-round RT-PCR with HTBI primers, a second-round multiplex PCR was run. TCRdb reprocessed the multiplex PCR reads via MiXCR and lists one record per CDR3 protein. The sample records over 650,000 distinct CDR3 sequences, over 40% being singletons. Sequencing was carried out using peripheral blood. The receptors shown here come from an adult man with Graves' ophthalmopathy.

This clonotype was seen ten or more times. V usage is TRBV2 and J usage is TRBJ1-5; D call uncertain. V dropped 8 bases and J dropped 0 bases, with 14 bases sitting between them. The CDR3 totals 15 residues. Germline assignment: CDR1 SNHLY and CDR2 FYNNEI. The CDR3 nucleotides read TGTGCCAGCTCGGGGTCAGGTTATAGCAATCAGCCCCAGCATTTT. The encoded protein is CASSGSGYSNQPQHF.

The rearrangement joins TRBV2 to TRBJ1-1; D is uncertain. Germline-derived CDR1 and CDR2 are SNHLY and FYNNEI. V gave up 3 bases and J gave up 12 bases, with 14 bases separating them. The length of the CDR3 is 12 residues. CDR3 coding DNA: TGTGCCAGCAGTGAGCCGGGATCGAGGACTTTCTTT. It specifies CASSEPGSRTFF.

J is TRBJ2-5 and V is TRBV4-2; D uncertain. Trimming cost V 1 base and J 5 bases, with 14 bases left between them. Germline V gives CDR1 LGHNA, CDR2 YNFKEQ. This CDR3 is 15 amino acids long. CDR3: CASSQVDQAGETQYF. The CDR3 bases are TGTGCCAGCAGCCAAGTTGACCAAGCTGGGGAGACCCAGTACTTC.

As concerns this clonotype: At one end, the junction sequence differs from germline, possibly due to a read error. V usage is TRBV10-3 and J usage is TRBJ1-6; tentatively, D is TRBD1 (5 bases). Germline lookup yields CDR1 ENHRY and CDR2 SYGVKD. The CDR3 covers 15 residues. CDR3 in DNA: TGTGCCAGCAGTGAAAGGACAACCTATAATTCACCCCTCCACTTT. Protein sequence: CASSERTTYNSPLHF.

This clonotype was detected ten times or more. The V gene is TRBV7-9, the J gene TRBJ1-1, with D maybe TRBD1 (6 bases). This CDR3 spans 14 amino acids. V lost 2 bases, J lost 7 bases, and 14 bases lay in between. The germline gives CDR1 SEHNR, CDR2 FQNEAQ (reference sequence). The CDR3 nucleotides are TGTGCCAGCAGCTTAAGGACAGTGGATTTTGAAGCTTTCTTT. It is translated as CASSLRTVDFEAFF.

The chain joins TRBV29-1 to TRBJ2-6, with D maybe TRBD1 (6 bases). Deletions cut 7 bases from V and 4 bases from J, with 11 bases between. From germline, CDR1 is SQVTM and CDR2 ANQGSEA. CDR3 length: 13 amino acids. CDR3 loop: CSATGSGANVLTF. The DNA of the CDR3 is TGCAGCGCAACAGGGTCCGGGGCCAACGTCCTGACTTTC.

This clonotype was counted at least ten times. The CDR3 DNA reads TGTGCCAGCAGCCAAGAACAGGGGGCTGATGGCTACACCTTC. Translated, it gives CASSQEQGADGYTF. This rearrangement joins TRBV3-1 to TRBJ1-2, with TRBD1 matching 9 bases. With 0 bases clipped from V and 6 bases from J, the junction kept 2 bases outside the gene matches. Per the germline V gene, CDR1 is LGHDT and CDR2 is YNNKEL (reference sequence). This CDR3 has 14 amino acids. Complete variable domain (other parts from reference TRBV3-1 and TRBJ1-2): DTAVSQTPKYLVTQMGNDKSIKCEQNLGHDTMYWYKQDSKKFLKIMFSYNNKELIINETVPNRFSPKSPDKAHLNLHINSLELGDSAVYFCASSQEQGADGYTFGSGTRLTVV.

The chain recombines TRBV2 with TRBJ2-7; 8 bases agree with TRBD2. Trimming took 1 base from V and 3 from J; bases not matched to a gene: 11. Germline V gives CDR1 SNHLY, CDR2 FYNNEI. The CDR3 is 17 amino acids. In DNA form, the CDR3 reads TGTGCCAGCAGTGAAGAATACAGACTAGCGAGCCTCTACGAGCAGTACTTC. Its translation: CASSEEYRLASLYEQYF.

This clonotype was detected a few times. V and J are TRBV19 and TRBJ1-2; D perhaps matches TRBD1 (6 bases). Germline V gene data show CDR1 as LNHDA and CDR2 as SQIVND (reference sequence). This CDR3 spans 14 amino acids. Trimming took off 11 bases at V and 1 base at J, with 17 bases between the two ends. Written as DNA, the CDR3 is TGTGCCTGGAGTACCGGGACACGTAACTATGGCTACACCTTC. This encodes CAWSTGTRNYGYTF. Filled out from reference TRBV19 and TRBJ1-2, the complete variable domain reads DGGITQSPKYLFRKEGQNVTLSCEQNLNHDAMYWYRQDPGQGLRLIYYSQIVNDFQKGDIAEGYSVSREKKESFPLTVTSAQKNPTAFYLCAWSTGTRNYGYTFGSGTRLTVV.

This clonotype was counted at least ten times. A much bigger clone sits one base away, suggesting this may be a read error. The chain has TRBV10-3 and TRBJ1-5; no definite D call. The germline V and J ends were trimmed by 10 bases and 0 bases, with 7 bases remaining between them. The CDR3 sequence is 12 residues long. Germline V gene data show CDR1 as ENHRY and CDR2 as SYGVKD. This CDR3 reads CASRFSNQPQHF. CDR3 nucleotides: TGTGCCAGCAGATTTAGCAATCAGCCCCAGCATTTT.

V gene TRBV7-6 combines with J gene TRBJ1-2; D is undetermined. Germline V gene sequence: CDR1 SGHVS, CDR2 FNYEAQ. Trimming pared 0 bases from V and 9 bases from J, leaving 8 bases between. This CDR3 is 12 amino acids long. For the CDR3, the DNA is TGTGCCAGCAGCTTAGCCTCGCACAGCTACACCTTC. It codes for CASSLASHSYTF.

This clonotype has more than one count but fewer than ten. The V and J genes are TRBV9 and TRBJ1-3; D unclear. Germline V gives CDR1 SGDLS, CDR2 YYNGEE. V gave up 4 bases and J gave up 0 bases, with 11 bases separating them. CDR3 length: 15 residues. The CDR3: CASSQGPISGNTIYF. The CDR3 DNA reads TGTGCCAGCAGCCAAGGACCGATCTCTGGAAACACCATATATTTT. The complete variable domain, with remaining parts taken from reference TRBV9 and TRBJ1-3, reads DSGVTQTPKHLITATGQRVTLRCSPRSGDLSVYWYQQSLDQGLQFLIQYYNGEERAKGNILERFSAQQFPDLHSELNLSSLELGDSALYFCASSQGPISGNTIYFGEGSWLTVV.